This T cell receptor beta chain came from a study of blood T cells in healthy people across ages. On this clonotype itself: Its target is unknown.

The CDR3 covers 15 residues. Germline lookup yields CDR1 LNHDA and CDR2 SQIVND (reference sequence). With 5 bases removed from V and 5 bases from J, the gap between germline ends came to 18 bases. Using a J-beta primer mix together with a sample-barcoded 5' primer, a second PCR was run for roughly 6 to 12 cycles. TCRdb re-derived calls from the 5' RACE reads in MiXCR, one entry per CDR3 protein. The sample contains hundreds of thousands of distinct CDR3 sequences, around a quarter of which appear only once. Study-level results: Fewer expanded clones and more diversity marked long-lived versus aged donors. Nothing was known about donor CMV status, and this possibly confounded expanded clonotype changes.

These data were likewise used in another study, on T cells of mothers and their children.

The rearrangement uses TRBV19 and TRBJ1-2; D may be TRBD1 (5 bases). Source material: blood. This clonotype originated in a boy aged 5-17 years in good health. The CDR3 protein is CASSAPGTSQYGYTF. The CDR3 DNA is TGTGCCAGTAGTGCCCCCGGGACCTCACAATATGGCTACACCTTC. Looking up the rest from reference TRBV19 and TRBJ1-2 gives the full variable domain: DGGITQSPKYLFRKEGQNVTLSCEQNLNHDAMYWYRQDPGQGLRLIYYSQIVNDFQKGDIAEGYSVSREKKESFPLTVTSAQKNPTAFYLCASSAPGTSQYGYTFGSGTRLTVV.